The clone carrying this T cell receptor beta chain was observed a few times. Its antigen is undetermined. The data are from a study of CD8 T cells in ankylosing spondylitis. Study-level findings and limits: Peripheral blood samples showed relatively rare disease-linked clones, and these clones were CD8+. Existing reports had already noted some motif variants in reactive arthritis synovial fluid and blood. A TCR beta motif made of several highly homologous variants seemed typical of ankylosing spondylitis blood. Disease-linked clones reportedly concentrated significantly in matched ankylosing spondylitis synovial fluid.

Molecular-barcoded quantitative 5'-RACE produced these TCR beta libraries. Each CDR3 protein gets one entry after TCRdb re-called the 5' RACE reads with MiXCR. Among about 330,000 distinct CDR3 sequences listed, around 7.6% were seen once. This TCR was recovered from a male donor with ankylosing spondylitis. Input material: blood, either unsorted or a sorted T cell fraction (not recorded which).

The CDR3 reads CASSLGLAGAHEQFF. The CDR3 DNA reads TGTGCCAGCAGTTTAGGTCTAGCGGGAGCCCATGAGCAGTTCTTC. The chain couples TRBV27 to TRBJ2-1; 10 bases align to TRBD2. CDR1 MNHEY and CDR2 SMNVEV come from the germline V gene (reference sequence). V trimming: 2 bases; J trimming: 8 bases; junction bases outside the gene matches: 6. This CDR3 comprises 15 residues.